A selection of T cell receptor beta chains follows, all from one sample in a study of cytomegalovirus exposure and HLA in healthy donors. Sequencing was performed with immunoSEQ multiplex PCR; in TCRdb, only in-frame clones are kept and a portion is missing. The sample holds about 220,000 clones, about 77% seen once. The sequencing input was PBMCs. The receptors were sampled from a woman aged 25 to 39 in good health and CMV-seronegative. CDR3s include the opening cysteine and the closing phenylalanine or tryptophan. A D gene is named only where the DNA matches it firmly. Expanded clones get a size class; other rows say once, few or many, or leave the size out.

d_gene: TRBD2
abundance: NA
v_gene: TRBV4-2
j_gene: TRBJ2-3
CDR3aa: CASSPVTSGGFTDTQYF
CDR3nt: TGTGCCAGCAGCCCAGTTACTAGCGGGGGTTTTACAGATACGCAGTATTTT

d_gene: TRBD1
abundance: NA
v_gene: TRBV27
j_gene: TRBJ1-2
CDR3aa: CASRRGTGGGYGYTF
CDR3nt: TGTGCCAGCAGGCGAGGGACAGGGGGGGGTTATGGCTACACCTTC

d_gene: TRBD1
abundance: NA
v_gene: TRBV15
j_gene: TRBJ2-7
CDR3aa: CATGRDSFTYEQYF
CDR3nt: TGTGCCACCGGCCGGGACAGCTTCACCTACGAGCAGTACTTC

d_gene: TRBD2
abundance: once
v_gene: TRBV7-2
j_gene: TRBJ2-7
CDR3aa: CASSLELAGGGHEQYF
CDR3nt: TGTGCCAGCAGCTTAGAGCTAGCGGGAGGGGGTCACGAGCAGTACTTC

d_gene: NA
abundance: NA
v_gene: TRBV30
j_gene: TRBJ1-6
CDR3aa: CAWGRGTGSERSPLHF
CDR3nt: TGTGCCTGGGGACGGGGAACGGGGAGCGAGAGATCACCCCTCCACTTT

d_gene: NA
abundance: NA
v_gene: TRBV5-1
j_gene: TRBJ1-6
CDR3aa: CASSLGFRGDNSPLHF
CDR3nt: TGCGCCAGCAGCTTAGGGTTTCGGGGTGACAATTCACCCCTCCACTTT

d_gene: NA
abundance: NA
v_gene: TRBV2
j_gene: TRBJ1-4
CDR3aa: CASKGDRREEKLFF
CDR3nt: TGTGCCAGCAAAGGAGACAGGAGAGAAGAAAAACTGTTTTTT

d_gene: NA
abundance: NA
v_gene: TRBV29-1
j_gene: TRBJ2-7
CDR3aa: CSVGQGLEQYF
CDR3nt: TGCAGCGTCGGGCAGGGCCTCGAGCAGTACTTC

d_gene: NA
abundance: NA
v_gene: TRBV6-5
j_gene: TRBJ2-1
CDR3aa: CASSRDSIIDNEQFF
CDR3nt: TGTGCCAGCAGTCGGGACTCTATTATCGACAATGAGCAGTTCTTC

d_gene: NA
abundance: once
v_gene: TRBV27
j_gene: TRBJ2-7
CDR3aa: CASILPTGVSGLSSYEQYF
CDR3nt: TGTGCCAGCATCCTCCCTACCGGAGTTTCGGGGTTAAGCTCCTACGAGCAGTACTTC

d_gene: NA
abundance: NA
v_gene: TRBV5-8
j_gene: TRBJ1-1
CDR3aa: CASSLGGLNTEAFF
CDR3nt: TGTGCCAGCAGCTTGGGCGGACTCAACACTGAAGCTTTCTTT

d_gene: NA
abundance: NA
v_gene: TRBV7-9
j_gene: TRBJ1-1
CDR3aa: CSSQWLRTEAFF
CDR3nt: TGTTCCAGCCAGTGGCTGAGGACTGAAGCTTTCTTT

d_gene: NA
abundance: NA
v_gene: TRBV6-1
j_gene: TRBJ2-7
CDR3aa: CASSISGIIYEQYF
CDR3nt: TGTGCCAGCAGCATCTCCGGGATAATCTACGAGCAGTACTTC

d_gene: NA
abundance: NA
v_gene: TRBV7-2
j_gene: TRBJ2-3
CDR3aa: CASSPVAEDTQYF
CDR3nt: TGTGCCAGCAGCCCTGTGGCCGAAGATACGCAGTATTTT

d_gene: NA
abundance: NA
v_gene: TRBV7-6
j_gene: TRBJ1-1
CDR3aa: CASSLERNTEAFF
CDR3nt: TGTGCCAGCAGCTTAGAGAGGAACACTGAAGCTTTCTTT

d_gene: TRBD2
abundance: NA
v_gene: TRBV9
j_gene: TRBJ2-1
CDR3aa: CASSPGTGTSGVNEQFF
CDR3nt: TGTGCCAGCAGCCCTGGAACTGGGACTAGCGGGGTTAATGAGCAGTTCTTC

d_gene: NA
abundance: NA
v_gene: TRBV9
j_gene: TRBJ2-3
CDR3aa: CASNLDYEDTQYF
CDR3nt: TGTGCCAGCAACCTGGACTATGAAGATACGCAGTATTTT

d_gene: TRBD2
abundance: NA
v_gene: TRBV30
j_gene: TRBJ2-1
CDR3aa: CAWRGRVHWDEQFF
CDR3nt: TGTGCCTGGAGGGGGAGGGTCCATTGGGATGAGCAGTTCTTC

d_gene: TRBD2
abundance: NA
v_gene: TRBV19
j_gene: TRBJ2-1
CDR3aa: CASSMQRESYNEQFF
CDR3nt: TGTGCCAGTAGTATGCAGCGGGAGTCCTACAATGAGCAGTTCTTC

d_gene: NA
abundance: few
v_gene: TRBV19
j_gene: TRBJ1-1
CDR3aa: CASSIPGAGTEAFF
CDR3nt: TGTGCCAGTAGTATACCGGGAGCGGGGACTGAAGCTTTCTTT

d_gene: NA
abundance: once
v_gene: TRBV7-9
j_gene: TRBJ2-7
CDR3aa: CASSLGRAEQYF
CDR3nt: TGTGCCAGCAGCCTGGGCCGAGCCGAGCAGTACTTC

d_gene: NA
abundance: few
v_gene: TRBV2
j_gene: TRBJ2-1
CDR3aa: CASSVVQGGSYNEQFF
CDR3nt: TGTGCCAGCAGTGTAGTTCAGGGGGGCTCCTACAATGAGCAGTTCTTC

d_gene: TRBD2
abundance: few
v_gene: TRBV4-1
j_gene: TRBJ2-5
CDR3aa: CASSQGLAGSETQYF
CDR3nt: TGCGCCAGCAGCCAGGGACTAGCGGGGTCGGAGACCCAGTACTTC

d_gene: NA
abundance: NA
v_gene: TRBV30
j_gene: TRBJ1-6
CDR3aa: CAWSAGEISPLHF
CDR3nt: TGTGCCTGGAGTGCGGGGGAGATTTCACCCCTCCACTTT

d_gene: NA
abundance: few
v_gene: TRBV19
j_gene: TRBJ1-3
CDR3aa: CASSPLISGNTIYF
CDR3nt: TGTGCCAGTAGCCCTCTTATCTCTGGAAACACCATATATTTT

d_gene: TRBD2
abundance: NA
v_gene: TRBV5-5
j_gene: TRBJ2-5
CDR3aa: CASSLALAGEQETQYF
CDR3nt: TGTGCCAGCAGCTTGGCGCTAGCGGGAGAGCAAGAGACCCAGTACTTC